This T cell receptor (beta chain) is drawn from a study of blood T cell repertoires in COVID-19. Study context: T cells, B-cell-depleted T cells, or PBMCs provided the cDNA or gDNA that served as material.

This CDR3 region has 15 residues. CDR1 is GTSNPN and CDR2 is SVGIG in the germline V gene (reference sequence). The V end was cut by 1 base, the J end by 2 bases, with 14 bases between. This clone was recorded once. Using immunoSEQ multiplex PCR, the repertoire was profiled, and TCRdb retains in-frame clones only, with some absent. Counted here are 200,000 or so clones, less than 90% occurring once; the ten biggest clones make up around 19%. The sequencing sample was made of peripheral blood. This chain uses TRBV30 with TRBJ1-2; D gene uncertain. This TCR derives from a human donor in a cohort sampled during active COVID-19. CDR3 DNA sequence: TGTGCCTGGAGTGCCCCAAACCGAGGGAACTATGGCTACACCTTC. This translates into CAWSAPNRGNYGYTF. Full variable domain (rest looked up from reference TRBV30 and TRBJ1-2): SQTIHQWPATLVQPVGSPLSLECTVEGTSNPNLYWYRQAAGRGLQLLFYSVGIGQISSEVPQNLSASRPQDRQFILSSKKLLLSDSGFYLCAWSAPNRGNYGYTFGSGTRLTVV.